A few counts support the clone carrying this T cell receptor beta chain. Its antigen is as yet unknown. One entry per CDR3 protein, called by TCRdb with MiXCR from the reads. The sample has approximately 500,000 distinct CDR3 sequences; about 15% are singletons. This sample is drawn from a study of T cell repertoires in cytomegalovirus infection. Whole-study findings and limits: Clonotypes of TCR beta that were HLA-C-restricted and CMV-specific dominated the ex vivo response.

The CDR3 covers 14 residues. Germline values: CDR1 MNHGY, CDR2 SAAAGT. The V gene lost 2 bases and the J gene lost 0 bases, with 5 bases spanning the gap. Sequencing input: CD8+ T cells from PBMCs. This sequence was found in a human donor in good health (CMV status not recorded). Some clones in this sample may be carry-over from other donors' samples. The chain links TRBV6-8 to TRBJ2-1; D not certain. In nucleotides, the CDR3 is TGTGCCAGCAGTTACGCCAGCTCCTACAATGAGCAGTTCTTC. It translates to CASSYASSYNEQFF.